The T cell receptor (beta chain) described here comes from a study of beta chain features in type 1 diabetes. Comments on this clone: Its antigen is not known.

Germline V gene lookup returns CDR1 SGHTA and CDR2 FQGNSA. V shed 5 bases and J 2 bases; nucleotides not matched to a gene: 9. This CDR3 has 15 residues. Each donor gave one heparinised blood draw averaging approximately 120 mL. The study reverse transcribed the entire isolated RNA, so it sequenced expressed TCRB transcripts. TCRdb keeps only in-frame clones here, not all; method: immunoSEQ multiplex PCR. This sample yields 15,000 or so clones, of which roughly two fifths are seen a single time; 0.45% to 0.65% belongs to the top ten. Overall study findings and caveats: Type 1 diabetes patients showed fewer insertions and more deletions at VDJ junctions. Cells that show high TCR expression could be over-represented by cDNA sequencing.

The V call is TRBV7-2, the J call TRBJ2-7; 7 bases agree with TRBD2. This sequence was found in a middle-aged woman in good health. The sequenced sample was stem cell memory CD4+ T cells from blood. CDR3 in DNA: TGTGCCAGCAGCCCCTCAGCGGGGAGGGCCTACGAGCAGTACTTC. It specifies CASSPSAGRAYEQYF.